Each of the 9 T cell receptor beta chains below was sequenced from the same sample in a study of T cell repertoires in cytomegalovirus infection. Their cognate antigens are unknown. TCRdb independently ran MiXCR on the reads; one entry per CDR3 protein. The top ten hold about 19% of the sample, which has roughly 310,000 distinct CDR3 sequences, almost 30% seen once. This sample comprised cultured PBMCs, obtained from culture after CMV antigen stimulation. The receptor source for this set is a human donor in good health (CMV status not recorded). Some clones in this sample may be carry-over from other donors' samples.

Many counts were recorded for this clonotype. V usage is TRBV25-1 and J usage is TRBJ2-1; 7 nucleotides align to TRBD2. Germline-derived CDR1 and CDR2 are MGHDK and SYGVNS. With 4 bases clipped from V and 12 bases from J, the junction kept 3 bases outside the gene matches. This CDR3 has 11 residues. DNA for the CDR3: TGTGCCAGCAGTGTCTCTAGCGGGCAGTTCTTC. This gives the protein CASSVSSGQFF.

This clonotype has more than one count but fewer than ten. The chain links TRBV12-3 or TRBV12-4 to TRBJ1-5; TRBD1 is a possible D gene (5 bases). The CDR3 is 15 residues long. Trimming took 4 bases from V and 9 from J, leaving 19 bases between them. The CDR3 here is CASSSRDGLDWPQHF. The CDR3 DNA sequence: TGTGCCAGCAGTTCCCGGGACGGCCTTGATTGGCCCCAGCATTTT.

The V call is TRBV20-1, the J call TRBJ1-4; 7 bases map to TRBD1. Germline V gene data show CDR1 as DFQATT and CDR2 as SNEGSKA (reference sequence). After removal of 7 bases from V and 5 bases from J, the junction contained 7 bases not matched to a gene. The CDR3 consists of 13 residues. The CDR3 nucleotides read TGCAGTGTTACGGACAGGTTCAATGAAAAACTGTTTTTT. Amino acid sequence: CSVTDRFNEKLFF.

CDR3 loop: CASRGWDTEAFF. CDR3 sequence (DNA): TGTGCCAGCAGAGGGTGGGACACTGAAGCTTTCTTT. V usage is TRBV28 and J usage is TRBJ1-1; D gene unclear. Germline CDR1 MDHEN, CDR2 SYDVKM. The V and J ends lost 6 bases and 3 bases respectively, with 8 bases between them. This CDR3 has 12 amino acids.

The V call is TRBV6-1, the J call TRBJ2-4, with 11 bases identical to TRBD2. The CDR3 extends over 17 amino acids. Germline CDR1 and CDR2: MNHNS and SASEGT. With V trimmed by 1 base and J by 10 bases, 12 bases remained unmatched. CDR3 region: CASSEGLAGGPGVIQYF. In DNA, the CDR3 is TGTGCCAGCAGTGAAGGGCTAGCGGGAGGCCCAGGGGTGATTCAGTACTTC.

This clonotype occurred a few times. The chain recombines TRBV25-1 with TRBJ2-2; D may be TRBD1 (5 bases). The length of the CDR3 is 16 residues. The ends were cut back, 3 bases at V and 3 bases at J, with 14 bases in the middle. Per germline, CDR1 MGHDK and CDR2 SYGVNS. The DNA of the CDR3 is TGTGCCAGCAGTGACATAGGGGCCCTTGACACCGGGGAGCTGTTTTTT. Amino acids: CASSDIGALDTGELFF.

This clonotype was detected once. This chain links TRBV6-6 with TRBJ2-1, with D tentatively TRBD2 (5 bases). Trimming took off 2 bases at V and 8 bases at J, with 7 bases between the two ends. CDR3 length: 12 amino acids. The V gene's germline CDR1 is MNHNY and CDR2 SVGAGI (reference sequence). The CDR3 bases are TGTGCCAGCAGTTACCGGCGGGATGAGCAGTTCTTC. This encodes CASSYRRDEQFF.

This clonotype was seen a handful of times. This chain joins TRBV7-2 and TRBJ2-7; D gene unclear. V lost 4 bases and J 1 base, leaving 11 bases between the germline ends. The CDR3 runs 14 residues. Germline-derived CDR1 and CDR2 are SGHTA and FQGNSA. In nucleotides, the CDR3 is TGTGCCAGCAGCTCTGTTGGCGGTTCCTACGAGCAGTACTTC. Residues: CASSSVGGSYEQYF.

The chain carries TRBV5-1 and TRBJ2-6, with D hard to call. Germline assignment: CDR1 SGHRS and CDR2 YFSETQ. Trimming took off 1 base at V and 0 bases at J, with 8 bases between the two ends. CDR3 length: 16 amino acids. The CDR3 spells CASSLTVGSGANVLTF. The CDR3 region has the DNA TGCGCCAGCAGCTTGACAGTTGGCTCTGGGGCCAACGTCCTGACTTTC.